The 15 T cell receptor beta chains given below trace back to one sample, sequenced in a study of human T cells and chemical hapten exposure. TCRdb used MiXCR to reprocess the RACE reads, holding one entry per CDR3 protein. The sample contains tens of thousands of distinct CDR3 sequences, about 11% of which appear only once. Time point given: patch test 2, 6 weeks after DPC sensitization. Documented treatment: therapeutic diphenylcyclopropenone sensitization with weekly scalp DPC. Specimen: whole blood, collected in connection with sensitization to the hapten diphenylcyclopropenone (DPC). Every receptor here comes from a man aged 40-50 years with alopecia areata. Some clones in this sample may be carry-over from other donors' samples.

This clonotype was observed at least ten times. The CDR3 reads CASSKRDGNYEQYF. For the CDR3, the DNA is TGTGCCAGCAGCAAGCGGGACGGGAACTACGAGCAGTACTTC. The V gene is TRBV4-2, the J gene TRBJ2-7, with 7 nucleotides matching TRBD2. The length of the CDR3 is 14 residues. Germline V CDR1 and CDR2: LGHNA, YNFKEQ. V was pared by 5 bases and J by 3 bases, with 7 bases of the junction left unmatched.

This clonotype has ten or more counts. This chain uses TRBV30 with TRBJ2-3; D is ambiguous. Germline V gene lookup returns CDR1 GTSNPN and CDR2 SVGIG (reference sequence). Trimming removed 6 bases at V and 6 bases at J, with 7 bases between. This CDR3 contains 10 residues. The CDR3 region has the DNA TGTGCCTGCGGCCGGGATACGCAGTATTTT. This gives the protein CACGRDTQYF.

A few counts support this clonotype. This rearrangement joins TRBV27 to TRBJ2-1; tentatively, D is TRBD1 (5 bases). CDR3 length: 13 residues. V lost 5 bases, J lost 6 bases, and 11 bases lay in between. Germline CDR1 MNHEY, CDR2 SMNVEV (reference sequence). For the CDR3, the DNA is TGTGCCAGCAGTGGGTTGGGGCTCAATGAGCAGTTCTTC. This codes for CASSGLGLNEQFF.

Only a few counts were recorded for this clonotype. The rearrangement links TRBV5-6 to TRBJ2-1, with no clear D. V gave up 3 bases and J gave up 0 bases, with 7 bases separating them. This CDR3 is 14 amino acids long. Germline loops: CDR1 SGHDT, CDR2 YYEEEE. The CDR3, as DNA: TGTGCCAGCAGCTCCCCGCACTCCTACAATGAGCAGTTCTTC. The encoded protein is CASSSPHSYNEQFF.

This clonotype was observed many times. Here the CDR3 reads CASSLGHLAGGAGEQYF. CDR3 DNA: TGTGCCAGCAGCTTAGGGCACCTAGCGGGAGGGGCTGGGGAGCAGTACTTC. The chain joins TRBV7-2 to TRBJ2-7; 12 bases fit TRBD2. The trim removed 1 base at V and 7 bases at J, leaving 11 bases unmatched. CDR1 and CDR2 from the germline V gene are SGHTA and FQGNSA. The CDR3 runs 17 residues.

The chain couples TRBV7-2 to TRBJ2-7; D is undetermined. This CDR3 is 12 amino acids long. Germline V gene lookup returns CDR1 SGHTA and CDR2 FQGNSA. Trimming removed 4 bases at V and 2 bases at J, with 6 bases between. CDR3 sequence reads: CASSSQTYEQYF. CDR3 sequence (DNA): TGTGCCAGCAGCTCACAAACCTACGAGCAGTACTTC.

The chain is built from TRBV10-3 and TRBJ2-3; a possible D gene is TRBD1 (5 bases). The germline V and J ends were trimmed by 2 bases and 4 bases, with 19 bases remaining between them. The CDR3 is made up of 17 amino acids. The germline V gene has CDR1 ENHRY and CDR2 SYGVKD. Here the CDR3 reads CAISEGAGLAKADTQYF. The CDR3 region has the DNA TGTGCCATCAGTGAGGGGGCTGGCCTGGCGAAGGCAGATACGCAGTATTTT.

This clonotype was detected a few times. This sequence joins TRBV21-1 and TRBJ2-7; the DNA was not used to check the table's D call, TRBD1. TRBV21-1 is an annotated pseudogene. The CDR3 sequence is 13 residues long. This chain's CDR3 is CASSKASGFEQYV. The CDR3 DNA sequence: TGTGCCAGCAGCAAAGCATCCGGGTTCGAGCAGTACGTC.

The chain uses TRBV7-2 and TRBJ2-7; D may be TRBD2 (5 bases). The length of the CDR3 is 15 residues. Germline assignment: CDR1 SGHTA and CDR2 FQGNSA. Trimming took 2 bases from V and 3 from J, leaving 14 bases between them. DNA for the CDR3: TGTGCCAGCAGCTTATGGGAGACCCGGCTCTACGAGCAGTACTTC. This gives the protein CASSLWETRLYEQYF.

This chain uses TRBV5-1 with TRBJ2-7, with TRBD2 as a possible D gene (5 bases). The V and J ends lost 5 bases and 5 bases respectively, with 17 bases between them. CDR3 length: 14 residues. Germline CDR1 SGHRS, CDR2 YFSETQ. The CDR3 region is CASSNNGEYDEQYF. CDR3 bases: TGCGCCAGCAGTAATAACGGGGAATACGACGAGCAGTACTTC.

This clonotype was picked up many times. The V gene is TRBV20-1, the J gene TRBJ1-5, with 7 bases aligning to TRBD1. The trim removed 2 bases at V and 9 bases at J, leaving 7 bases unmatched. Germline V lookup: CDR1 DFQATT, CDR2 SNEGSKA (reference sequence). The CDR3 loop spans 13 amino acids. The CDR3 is CSARPTGERPQHF. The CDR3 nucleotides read TGCAGTGCTAGACCCACAGGGGAAAGGCCCCAGCATTTT.

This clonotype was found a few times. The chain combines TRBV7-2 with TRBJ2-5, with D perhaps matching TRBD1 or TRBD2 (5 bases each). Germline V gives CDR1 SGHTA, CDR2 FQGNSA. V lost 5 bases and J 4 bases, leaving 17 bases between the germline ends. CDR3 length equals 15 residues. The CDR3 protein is CASSARITGGETQYF. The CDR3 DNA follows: TGTGCCAGCAGCGCTCGTATAACTGGGGGAGAGACCCAGTACTTC.

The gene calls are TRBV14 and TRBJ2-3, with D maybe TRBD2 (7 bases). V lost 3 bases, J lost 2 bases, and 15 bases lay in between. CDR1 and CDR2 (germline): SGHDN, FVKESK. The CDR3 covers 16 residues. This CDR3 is CASSHPKRDITDTQYF. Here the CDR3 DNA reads TGTGCCAGCAGCCATCCGAAGCGGGACATCACAGATACGCAGTATTTT.

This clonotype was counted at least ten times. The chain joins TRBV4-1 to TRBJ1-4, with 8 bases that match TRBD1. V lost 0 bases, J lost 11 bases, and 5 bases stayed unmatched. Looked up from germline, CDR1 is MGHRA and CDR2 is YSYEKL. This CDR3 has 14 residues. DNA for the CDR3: TGCGCCAGCAGCCAAGAAACTACAGGGGGGAAACTGTTTTTT. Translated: CASSQETTGGKLFF.

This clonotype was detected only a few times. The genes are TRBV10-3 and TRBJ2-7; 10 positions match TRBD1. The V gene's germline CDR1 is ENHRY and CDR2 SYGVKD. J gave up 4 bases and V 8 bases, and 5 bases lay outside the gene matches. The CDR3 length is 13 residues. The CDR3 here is CAIRPGQGYEQYF. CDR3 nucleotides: TGTGCCATCCGGCCGGGACAGGGGTACGAGCAGTACTTC.